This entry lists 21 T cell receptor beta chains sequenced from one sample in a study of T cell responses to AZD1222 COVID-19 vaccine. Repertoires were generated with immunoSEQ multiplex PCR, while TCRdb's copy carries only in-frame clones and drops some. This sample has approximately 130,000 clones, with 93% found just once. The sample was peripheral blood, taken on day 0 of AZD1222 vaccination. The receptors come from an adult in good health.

Written as DNA, the CDR3 is TGTGCCAGCAACCTTTGGGGGGACAATTCACCCCTCCACTTT. This sequence encodes CASNLWGDNSPLHF. The J gene is TRBJ1-6, the V gene TRBV25-1, with TRBD1 as a possible D gene (5 bases). CDR3 length equals 14 residues. The V end lost 7 bases, the J end lost 7 bases, and 14 bases lay between the germline ends. The germline CDR1 and CDR2 sequences are MGHDK and SYGVNS.

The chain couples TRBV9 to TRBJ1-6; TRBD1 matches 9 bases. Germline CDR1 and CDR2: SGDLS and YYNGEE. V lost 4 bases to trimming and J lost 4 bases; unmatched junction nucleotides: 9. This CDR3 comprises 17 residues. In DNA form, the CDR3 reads TGTGCCAGCAGCTCCACCGGGACAGGGAAATATAATTCACCCCTCCACTTT. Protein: CASSSTGTGKYNSPLHF.

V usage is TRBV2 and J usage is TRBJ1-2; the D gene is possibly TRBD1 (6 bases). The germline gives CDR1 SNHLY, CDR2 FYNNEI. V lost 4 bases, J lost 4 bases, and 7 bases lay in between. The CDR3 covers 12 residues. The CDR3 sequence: CASSGTVYGYTF. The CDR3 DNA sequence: TGTGCCAGCAGTGGGACAGTCTATGGCTACACCTTC.

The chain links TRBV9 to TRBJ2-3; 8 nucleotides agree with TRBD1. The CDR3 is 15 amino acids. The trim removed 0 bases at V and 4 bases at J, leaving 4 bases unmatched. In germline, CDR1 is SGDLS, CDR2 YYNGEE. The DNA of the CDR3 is TGTGCCAGCAGCGTAGTCCCAGGGGGCTCAGATACGCAGTATTTT. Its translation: CASSVVPGGSDTQYF. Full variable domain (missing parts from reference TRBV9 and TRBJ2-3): DSGVTQTPKHLITATGQRVTLRCSPRSGDLSVYWYQQSLDQGLQFLIQYYNGEERAKGNILERFSAQQFPDLHSELNLSSLELGDSALYFCASSVVPGGSDTQYFGPGTRLTVL.

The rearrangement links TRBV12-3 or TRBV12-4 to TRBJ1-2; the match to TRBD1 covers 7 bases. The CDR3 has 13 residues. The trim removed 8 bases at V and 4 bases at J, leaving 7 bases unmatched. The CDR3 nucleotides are TGTGCCAGCCAGACGACAGGGAGCTATGGCTACACCTTC. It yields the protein CASQTTGSYGYTF.

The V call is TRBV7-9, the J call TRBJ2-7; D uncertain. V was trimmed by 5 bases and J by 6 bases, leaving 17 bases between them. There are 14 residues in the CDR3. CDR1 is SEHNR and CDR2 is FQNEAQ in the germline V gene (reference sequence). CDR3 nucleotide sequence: TGTGCCAGCAGCCCTACCCCAGGAACCCGCGAGCAGTACTTC. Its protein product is CASSPTPGTREQYF.

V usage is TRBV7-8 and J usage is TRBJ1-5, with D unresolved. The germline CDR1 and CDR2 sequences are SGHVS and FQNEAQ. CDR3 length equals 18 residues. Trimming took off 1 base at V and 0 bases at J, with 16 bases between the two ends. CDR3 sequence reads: CASSLVLGVSYSNQPQHF. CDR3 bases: TGTGCCAGCAGCTTAGTCCTCGGAGTCAGCTATAGCAATCAGCCCCAGCATTTT.

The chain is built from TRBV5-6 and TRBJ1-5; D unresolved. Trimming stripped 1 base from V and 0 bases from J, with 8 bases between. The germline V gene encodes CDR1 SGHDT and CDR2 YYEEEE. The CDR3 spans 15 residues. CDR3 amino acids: CASSLQVYSNQPQHF. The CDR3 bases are TGTGCCAGCAGCTTGCAGGTTTATAGCAATCAGCCCCAGCATTTT. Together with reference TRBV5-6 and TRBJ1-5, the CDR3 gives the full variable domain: DAGVTQSPTHLIKTRGQQVTLRCSPKSGHDTVSWYQQALGQGPQFIFQYYEEEERQRGNFPDRFSGHQFPNYSSELNVNALLLGDSALYLCASSLQVYSNQPQHFGDGTRLSIL.

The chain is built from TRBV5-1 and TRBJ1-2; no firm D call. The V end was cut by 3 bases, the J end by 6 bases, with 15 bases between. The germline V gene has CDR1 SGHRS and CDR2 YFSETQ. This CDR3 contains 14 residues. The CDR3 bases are TGCGCCAGCAGCTCGGACCCCTCCGGGAATGGCTACACCTTC. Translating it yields CASSSDPSGNGYTF.

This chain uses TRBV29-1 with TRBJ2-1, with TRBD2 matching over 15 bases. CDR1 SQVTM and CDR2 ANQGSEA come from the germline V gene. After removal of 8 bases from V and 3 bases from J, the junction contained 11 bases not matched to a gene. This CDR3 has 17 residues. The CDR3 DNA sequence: TGCAGCATAGACGGACTAGCGGGGGGGCTTAGCTACAATGAGCAGTTCTTC. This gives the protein CSIDGLAGGLSYNEQFF.

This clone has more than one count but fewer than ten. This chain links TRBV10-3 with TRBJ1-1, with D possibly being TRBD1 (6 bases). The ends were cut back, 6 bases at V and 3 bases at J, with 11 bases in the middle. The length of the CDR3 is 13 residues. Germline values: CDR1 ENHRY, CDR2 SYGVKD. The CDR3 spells CAIRPGQYTEAFF. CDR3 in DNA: TGTGCCATCAGGCCTGGACAGTACACTGAAGCTTTCTTT.

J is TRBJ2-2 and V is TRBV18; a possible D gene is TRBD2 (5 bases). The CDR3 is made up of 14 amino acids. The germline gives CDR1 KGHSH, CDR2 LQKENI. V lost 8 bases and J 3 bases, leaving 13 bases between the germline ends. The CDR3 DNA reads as TGTGCCAGCACTCGCGGGTTCGACACCGGGGAGCTGTTTTTT. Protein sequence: CASTRGFDTGELFF.

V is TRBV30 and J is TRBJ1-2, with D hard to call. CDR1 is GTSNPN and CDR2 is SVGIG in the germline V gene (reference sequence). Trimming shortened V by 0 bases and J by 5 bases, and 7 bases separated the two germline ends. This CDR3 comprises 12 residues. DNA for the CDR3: TGTGCCTGGAGTGTACTCGGATATGGCTACACCTTC. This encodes CAWSVLGYGYTF.

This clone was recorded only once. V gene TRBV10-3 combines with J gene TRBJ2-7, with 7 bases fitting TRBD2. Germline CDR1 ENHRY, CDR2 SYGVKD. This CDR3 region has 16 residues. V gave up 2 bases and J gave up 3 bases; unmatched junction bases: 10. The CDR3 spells CAISEAGEGGYYEQYF. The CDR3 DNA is TGTGCCATCAGTGAGGCCGGGGAGGGCGGTTACTACGAGCAGTACTTC.

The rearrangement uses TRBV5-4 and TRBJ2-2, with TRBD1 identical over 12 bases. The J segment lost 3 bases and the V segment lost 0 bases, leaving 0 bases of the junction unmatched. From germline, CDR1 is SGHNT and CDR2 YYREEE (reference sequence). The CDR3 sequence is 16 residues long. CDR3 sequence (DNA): TGTGCCAGCAGCTTGGGGGACAGGGGGCACACCGGGGAGCTGTTTTTT. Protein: CASSLGDRGHTGELFF.

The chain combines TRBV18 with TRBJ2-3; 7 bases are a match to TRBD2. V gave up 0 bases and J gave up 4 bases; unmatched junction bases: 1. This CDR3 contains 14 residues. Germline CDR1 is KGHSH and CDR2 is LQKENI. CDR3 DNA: TGTGCCAGCTCACCACCGGGGGGGGCAGATACGCAGTATTTT. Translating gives CASSPPGGADTQYF.

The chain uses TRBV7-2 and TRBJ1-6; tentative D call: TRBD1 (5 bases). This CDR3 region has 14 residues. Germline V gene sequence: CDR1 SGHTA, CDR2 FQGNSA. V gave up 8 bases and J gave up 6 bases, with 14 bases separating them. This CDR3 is CASPLQGGNSPLHF. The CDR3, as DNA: TGTGCCAGCCCCCTCCAGGGAGGTAATTCACCCCTCCACTTT.

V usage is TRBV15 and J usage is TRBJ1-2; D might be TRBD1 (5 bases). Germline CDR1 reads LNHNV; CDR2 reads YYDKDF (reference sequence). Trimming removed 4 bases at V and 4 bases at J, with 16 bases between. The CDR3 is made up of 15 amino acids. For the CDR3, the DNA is TGTGCCACCAGCAAAGATAGGGGAGCTTCCTATGGCTACACCTTC. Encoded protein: CATSKDRGASYGYTF.

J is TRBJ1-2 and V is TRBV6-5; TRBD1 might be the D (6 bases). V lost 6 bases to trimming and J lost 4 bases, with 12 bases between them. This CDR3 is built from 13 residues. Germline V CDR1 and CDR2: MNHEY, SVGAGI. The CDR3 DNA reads TGTGCCAGCAGAGCTGACAGGTCCTATGGCTACACCTTC. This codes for CASRADRSYGYTF.

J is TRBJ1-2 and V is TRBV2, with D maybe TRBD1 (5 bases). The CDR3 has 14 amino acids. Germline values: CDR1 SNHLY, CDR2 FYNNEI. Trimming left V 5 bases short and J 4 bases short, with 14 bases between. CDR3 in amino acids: CASSRMGPLYGYTF. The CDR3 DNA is TGTGCCAGCAGTCGCATGGGACCGCTCTATGGCTACACCTTC.

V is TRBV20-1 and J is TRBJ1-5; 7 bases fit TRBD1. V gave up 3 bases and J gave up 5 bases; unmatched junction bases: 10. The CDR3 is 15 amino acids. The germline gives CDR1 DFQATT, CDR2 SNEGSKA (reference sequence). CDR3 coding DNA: TGCAGTGCTAGTCGGCATGGACAGGCGTATCAGCCCCAGCATTTT. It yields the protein CSASRHGQAYQPQHF.